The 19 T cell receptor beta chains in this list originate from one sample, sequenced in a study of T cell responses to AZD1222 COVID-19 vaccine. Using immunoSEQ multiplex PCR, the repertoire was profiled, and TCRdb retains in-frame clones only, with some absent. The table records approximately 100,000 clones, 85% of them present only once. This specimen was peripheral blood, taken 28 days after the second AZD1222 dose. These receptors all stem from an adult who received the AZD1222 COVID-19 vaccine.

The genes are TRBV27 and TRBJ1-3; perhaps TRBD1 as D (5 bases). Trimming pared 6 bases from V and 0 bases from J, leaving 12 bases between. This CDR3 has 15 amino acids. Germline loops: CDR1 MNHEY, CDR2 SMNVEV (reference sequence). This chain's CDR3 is CASSAGLSSGNTIYF. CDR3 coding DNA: TGTGCCAGCAGCGCAGGGCTGAGCTCTGGAAACACCATATATTTT.

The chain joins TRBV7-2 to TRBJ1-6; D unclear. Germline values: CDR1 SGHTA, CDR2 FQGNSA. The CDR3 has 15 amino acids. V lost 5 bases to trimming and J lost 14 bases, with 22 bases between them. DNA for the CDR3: TGTGCCAGCAGCCCCGTCGCCCAGACGGTTAAATCCCTCCACTTT. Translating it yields CASSPVAQTVKSLHF. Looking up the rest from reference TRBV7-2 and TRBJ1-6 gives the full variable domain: GAGVSQSPSNKVTEKGKDVELRCDPISGHTALYWYRQSLGQGLEFLIYFQGNSAPDKSGLPSDRFSAERTGGSVSTLTIQRTQQEDSAVYLCASSPVAQTVKSLHFGNGTRLTVT.

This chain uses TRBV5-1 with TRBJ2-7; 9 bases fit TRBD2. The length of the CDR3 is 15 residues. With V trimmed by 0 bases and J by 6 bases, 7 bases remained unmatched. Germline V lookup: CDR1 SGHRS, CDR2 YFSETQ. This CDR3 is CASSLGLAEPIEQYF. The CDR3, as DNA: TGCGCCAGCAGCTTGGGACTAGCGGAGCCTATCGAGCAGTACTTC. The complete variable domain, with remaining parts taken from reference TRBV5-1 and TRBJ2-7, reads KAGVTQTPRYLIKTRGQQVTLSCSPISGHRSVSWYQQTPGQGLQFLFEYFSETQRNKGNFPGRFSGRQFSNSRSEMNVSTLELGDSALYLCASSLGLAEPIEQYFGPGTRLTVT.

The CDR3 region is CASTSPDQPQHF. The CDR3 DNA reads TGTGCCAGCACCAGCCCTGATCAGCCCCAGCATTTT. The chain combines TRBV28 with TRBJ1-5, with D unclear. This CDR3 spans 12 amino acids. Germline-derived CDR1 and CDR2 are MDHEN and SYDVKM. Between the trimmed V and J ends, which lost 7 bases and 5 bases, there was a span of 9 bases.

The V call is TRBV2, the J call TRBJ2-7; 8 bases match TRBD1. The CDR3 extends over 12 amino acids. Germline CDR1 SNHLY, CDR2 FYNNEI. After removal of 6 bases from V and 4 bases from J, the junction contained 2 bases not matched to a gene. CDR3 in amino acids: CASRGQAYEQYF. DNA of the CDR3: TGTGCCAGCAGGGGACAGGCGTACGAGCAGTACTTC.

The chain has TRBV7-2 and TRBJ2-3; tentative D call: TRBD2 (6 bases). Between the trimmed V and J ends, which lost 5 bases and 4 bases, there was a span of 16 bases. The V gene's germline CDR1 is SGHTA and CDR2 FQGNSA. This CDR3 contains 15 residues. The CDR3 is CASSQAGPGADTQYF. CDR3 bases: TGTGCCAGCAGCCAAGCGGGTCCTGGGGCAGATACGCAGTATTTT.

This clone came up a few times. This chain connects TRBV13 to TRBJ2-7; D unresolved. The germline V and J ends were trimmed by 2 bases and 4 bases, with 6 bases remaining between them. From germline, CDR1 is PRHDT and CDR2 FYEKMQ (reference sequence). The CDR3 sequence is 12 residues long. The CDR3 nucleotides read TGTGCCAGCAGCTTACAAAATTACGAGCAGTACTTC. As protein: CASSLQNYEQYF.

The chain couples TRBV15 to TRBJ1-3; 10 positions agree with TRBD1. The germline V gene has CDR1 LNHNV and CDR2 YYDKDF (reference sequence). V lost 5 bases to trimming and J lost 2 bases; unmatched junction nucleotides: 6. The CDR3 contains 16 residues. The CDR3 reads CATSPGQGETGNTIYF. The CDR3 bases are TGTGCCACCAGCCCCGGACAGGGGGAGACTGGAAACACCATATATTTT.

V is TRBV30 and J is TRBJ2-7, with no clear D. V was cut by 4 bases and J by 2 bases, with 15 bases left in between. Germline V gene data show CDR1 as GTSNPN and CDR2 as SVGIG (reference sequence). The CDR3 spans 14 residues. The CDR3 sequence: CAWNVYSQTYEQYF. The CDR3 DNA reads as TGTGCCTGGAACGTTTATTCCCAAACCTACGAGCAGTACTTC.

The CDR3 nucleotides are TGTGCCATCCAAAGCGGGGTCAACTACGAGCAGTACTTC. Translating it yields CAIQSGVNYEQYF. The V and J genes are TRBV2 and TRBJ2-7; 7 positions match TRBD2. The CDR3 consists of 13 residues. Trimming took 10 bases from V and 3 from J; bases not matched to a gene: 9. Germline V gives CDR1 SNHLY, CDR2 FYNNEI.

The chain's CDR3 is CASSTQGGNSPLHF. In nucleotides, the CDR3 is TGTGCCAGCAGTACTCAGGGGGGTAATTCACCCCTCCACTTT. V gene TRBV28 combines with J gene TRBJ1-6, with 7 bases aligning to TRBD1. Unmatched junction bases numbered 4, after V lost 5 bases and J lost 6 bases. The CDR3 covers 14 residues. Germline CDR1 and CDR2: MDHEN and SYDVKM.

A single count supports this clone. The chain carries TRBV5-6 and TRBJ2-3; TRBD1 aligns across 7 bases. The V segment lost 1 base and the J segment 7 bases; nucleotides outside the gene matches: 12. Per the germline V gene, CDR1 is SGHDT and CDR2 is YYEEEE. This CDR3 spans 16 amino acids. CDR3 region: CASSLIGRGGQNTQYF. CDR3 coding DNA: TGTGCCAGCAGCTTGATCGGTCGAGGGGGCCAGAATACGCAGTATTTT.

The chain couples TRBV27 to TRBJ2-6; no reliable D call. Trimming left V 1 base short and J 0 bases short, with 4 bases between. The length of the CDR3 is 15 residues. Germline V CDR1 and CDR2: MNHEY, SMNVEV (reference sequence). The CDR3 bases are TGTGCCAGCAGTTTATTCAACTCTGGGGCCAACGTCCTGACTTTC. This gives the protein CASSLFNSGANVLTF.

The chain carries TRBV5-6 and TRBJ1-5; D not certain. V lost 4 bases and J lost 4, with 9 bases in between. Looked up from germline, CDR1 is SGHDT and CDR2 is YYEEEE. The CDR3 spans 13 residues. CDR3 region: CASSAQPNQPQHF. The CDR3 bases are TGTGCCAGCAGCGCCCAACCTAATCAGCCCCAGCATTTT.

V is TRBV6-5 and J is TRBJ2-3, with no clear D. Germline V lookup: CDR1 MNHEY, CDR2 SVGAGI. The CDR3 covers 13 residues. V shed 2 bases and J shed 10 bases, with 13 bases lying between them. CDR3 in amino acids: CASSYGLSGAQYF. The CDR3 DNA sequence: TGTGCCAGCAGTTACGGGCTATCTGGGGCGCAGTATTTT.

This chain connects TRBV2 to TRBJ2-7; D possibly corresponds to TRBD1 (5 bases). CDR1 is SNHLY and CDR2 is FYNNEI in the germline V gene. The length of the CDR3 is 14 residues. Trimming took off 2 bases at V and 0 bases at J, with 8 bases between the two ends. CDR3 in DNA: TGTGCCAGCAGTGAACAGGGTCGCTCCTACGAGCAGTACTTC. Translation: CASSEQGRSYEQYF. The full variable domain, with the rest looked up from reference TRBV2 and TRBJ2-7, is EPEVTQTPSHQVTQMGQEVILRCVPISNHLYFYWYRQILGQKVEFLVSFYNNEISEKSEIFDDQFSVERPDGSNFTLKIRSTKLEDSAMYFCASSEQGRSYEQYFGPGTRLTVT.

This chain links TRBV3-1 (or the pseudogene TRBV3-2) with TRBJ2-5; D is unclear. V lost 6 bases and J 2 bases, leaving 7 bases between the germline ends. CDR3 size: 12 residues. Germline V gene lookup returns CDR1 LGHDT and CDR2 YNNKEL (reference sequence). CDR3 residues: CASSPRQETQYF. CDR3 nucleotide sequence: TGTGCCAGCAGTCCGAGACAAGAGACCCAGTACTTC.

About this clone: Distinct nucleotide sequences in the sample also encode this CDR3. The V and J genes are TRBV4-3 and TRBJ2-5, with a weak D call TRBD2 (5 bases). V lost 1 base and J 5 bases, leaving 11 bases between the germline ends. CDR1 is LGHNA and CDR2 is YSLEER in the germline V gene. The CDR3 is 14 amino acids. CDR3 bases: TGCGCCAGCAGCCAAGGACGGGGTGGGGAGACCCAGTACTTC. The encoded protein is CASSQGRGGETQYF.

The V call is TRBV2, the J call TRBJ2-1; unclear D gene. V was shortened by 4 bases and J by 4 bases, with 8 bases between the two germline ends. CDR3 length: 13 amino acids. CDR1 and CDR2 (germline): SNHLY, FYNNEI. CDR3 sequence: CASSVSVYNEQFF. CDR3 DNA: TGTGCCAGCAGTGTTTCTGTTTACAATGAGCAGTTCTTC. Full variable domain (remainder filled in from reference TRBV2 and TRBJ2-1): EPEVTQTPSHQVTQMGQEVILRCVPISNHLYFYWYRQILGQKVEFLVSFYNNEISEKSEIFDDQFSVERPDGSNFTLKIRSTKLEDSAMYFCASSVSVYNEQFFGPGTRLTVL.